Included here is one TCR beta chain sequence, with context. Its target is unknown. CDR3 length equals 13 residues. Germline V CDR1 and CDR2: SGHRS, YFSETQ. The TRB libraries of cDNA were built by UMI-labeled 5' RACE. TCRdb re-called the 5' RACE reads and catalogs CDR3 proteins one per entry, DNA excluded. The data show 50,000 to 65,000 distinct CDR3 sequences, and the top ten clones hold 1.5%. This sample stems from a study of CXCR3-negative and CXCR3-positive naive CD8 T cells. CD45RO-CCR7+CD27+CD95- was the phenotype of naive CD8+ T cells. Findings of the study overall: CD5 surface expression was similar among naive subsets, and TCR strength was estimated by inference from TRB CDR3 properties.

This chain joins TRBV5-1 and TRBJ1-2. The sequence derives from a human donor in good health. Some clones in this sample may be carry-over from other donors' samples. Material: naive CXCR3- CD8+ T cells from blood. Subset reported: CD45RO-CCR7+CD27+CD95- naive CD8+ T cells lacking CXCR3 (TNR3-). The CDR3 loop is CASSLSTNYGYTF.